This T cell receptor beta chain originates from a study of metastatic and nonmetastatic thyroid tumors. Study background: Peripheral blood and tumor or nodule samples from malignant and benign thyroid patients were compared. Notes on the study in general: As reported, TCR beta diversity in blood and tumor was significantly higher in malignant thyroid tumors than in benign nodules.

With regard to this clone: What it binds is unknown.

MiXCR reprocessed the PCR reads for TCRdb. The sample lists roughly 20,000 clones; 15% to 20% were seen once. Ahead of thyroid surgery, no patient had received treatment of any kind. The CDR3 spans 14 residues. The ends lost 1 base at V and 5 bases at J; junction bases unmatched: 5. In germline, CDR1 is SEHNR, CDR2 FQNEAQ (reference sequence). The sample taken for sequencing was blood. The chain has TRBV7-9 and TRBJ2-7; 7 nucleotides agree with TRBD2. This clonotype originated in a male donor with papillary thyroid cancer or a benign thyroid nodule (not recorded which). Some clones in this sample may be carry-over from other donors' samples. CDR3 loop: CASSLEGGSHEQYF. The CDR3 DNA reads as TGTGCCAGCAGCTTAGAGGGAGGGTCCCACGAGCAGTACTTC.